The 14 T cell receptor beta chains below come from one sample, sequenced in a study of OX40 agonist ivuxolimab in advanced cancers. Libraries came from the immunoSEQ multiplex PCR assay. TCRdb provides this immuneACCESS table in a form limited to in-frame rearrangements. Some clones are lacking; in checked studies, under half of them reflect an unresolved V gene, and why the rest are absent is not known. The sample has roughly 84,000 clones on record, about 85% of them singletons. Over 3.5% of the sample is held by the ten biggest clonotypes. This sample comprised CD4+ or CD8+ T cells sorted from blood, obtained in a trial of the OX40 agonist ivuxolimab. The receptors stem from an adult with an advanced solid tumor such as melanoma, head and neck, liver or kidney cancer.

This chain uses TRBV7-8 with TRBJ2-1; TRBD1 agrees at 9 bases. The germline V gene has CDR1 SGHVS and CDR2 FQNEAQ. CDR3 length equals 16 residues. J was trimmed by 7 bases and V by 1 base; bases with no gene match: 8. CDR3 loop: CASSLGSGQGLNEQFF. CDR3 in DNA: TGTGCCAGCAGCTTAGGTTCGGGACAGGGTTTGAATGAGCAGTTCTTC. The full variable domain, rest sourced from reference TRBV7-8 and TRBJ2-1, is GAGVSQSPRYKVAKRGQDVALRCDPISGHVSLFWYQQALGQGPEFLTYFQNEAQLDKSGLPSDRFFAERPEGSVSTLKIQRTQQEDSAVYLCASSLGSGQGLNEQFFGPGTRLTVL.

This chain joins TRBV18 and TRBJ1-1; D not certain. Germline V gene data show CDR1 as KGHSH and CDR2 as LQKENI. This CDR3 comprises 14 residues. V was shortened by 1 base and J by 9 bases, with 15 bases between the two germline ends. DNA of the CDR3: TGTGCCAGCTCACCACTGGTAGTCGAACAGAAAGCTTTCTTT. Protein product: CASSPLVVEQKAFF.

V and J are TRBV29-1 and TRBJ1-1; 10 bases agree with TRBD1. The ends lost 8 bases at V and 3 bases at J; junction bases unmatched: 6. Germline V gives CDR1 SQVTM, CDR2 ANQGSEA. This CDR3 has 13 amino acids. CDR3 nucleotide sequence: TGCAGCACCTTGACAGGGGGCCACACTGAAGCTTTCTTT. Its translation: CSTLTGGHTEAFF. Variable domain in full (rest from reference TRBV29-1 and TRBJ1-1): SAVISQKPSRDICQRGTSLTIQCQVDSQVTMMFWYRQQPGQSLTLIATANQGSEATYESGFVIDKFPISRPNLTFSTLTVSNMSPEDSSIYLCSTLTGGHTEAFFGQGTRLTVV.

As DNA, the CDR3 is TGTGCCAGCAGCCGGTCCAGGGCCGGGCCAGATACGCAGTATTTT. Translating gives CASSRSRAGPDTQYF. The rearrangement uses TRBV5-4 and TRBJ2-3, with D tentatively TRBD1 (5 bases). The ends were cut back, 4 bases at V and 4 bases at J, with 16 bases in the middle. CDR3 length: 15 residues. The germline V gene has CDR1 SGHNT and CDR2 YYREEE (reference sequence).

This clone appeared a few times. The gene calls are TRBV30 and TRBJ1-3; unclear D gene. With 4 bases removed from V and 4 bases from J, the gap between germline ends came to 8 bases. Per germline, CDR1 GTSNPN and CDR2 SVGIG (reference sequence). CDR3 length equals 12 residues. CDR3 in amino acids: CAWKKGGNTIYF. The CDR3 region has the DNA TGTGCCTGGAAAAAAGGGGGAAACACCATATATTTT.

V is TRBV6-5 and J is TRBJ1-6, with a tentative D call TRBD1 (5 bases). The germline V gene encodes CDR1 MNHEY and CDR2 SVGAGI. The CDR3 loop spans 12 amino acids. The germline V and J ends were trimmed by 9 bases and 9 bases, with 12 bases remaining between them. CDR3 DNA sequence: TGTGCCAGTGTGGGGGGAACTTCACCCCTCCACTTT. Its translation: CASVGGTSPLHF.

The V gene is TRBV4-2, the J gene TRBJ1-5, with D unresolved. Germline V gene sequence: CDR1 LGHNA, CDR2 YNFKEQ. There are 15 residues in the CDR3. The V gene lost 0 bases and the J gene lost 7 bases, with 13 bases spanning the gap. CDR3 coding DNA: TGTGCCAGCAGCCAAGATAATGAAGGCGGACAGCCCCAGCATTTT. It is translated as CASSQDNEGGQPQHF.

With regard to this clone: A read error is likely here: a far larger clone is one base away. Additional DNA sequences in this sample encode the identical CDR3. The genes are TRBV5-5 and TRBJ1-5, with D perhaps TRBD1 (5 bases). The germline V and J ends were trimmed by 4 bases and 4 bases, with 18 bases remaining between them. The CDR3 covers 16 residues. The germline V gene encodes CDR1 SGHKS and CDR2 YYEKEE (reference sequence). Here the CDR3 DNA reads TGTGCCAGCAGCCAAGGTTTAGGACAAGGAAATCAGCCCCAGCATTTT. It specifies CASSQGLGQGNQPQHF. The full variable domain, rest sourced from reference TRBV5-5 and TRBJ1-5, is DAGVTQSPTHLIKTRGQQVTLRCSPISGHKSVSWYQQVLGQGPQFIFQYYEKEERGRGNFPDRFSARQFPNYSSELNVNALLLGDSALYLCASSQGLGQGNQPQHFGDGTRLSIL.

This rearrangement joins TRBV19 to TRBJ2-2; TRBD1 matches 7 bases. V was pared by 7 bases and J by 0 bases, with 5 bases of the junction left unmatched. CDR1 is LNHDA and CDR2 is SQIVND in the germline V gene (reference sequence). The CDR3 has 15 residues. CDR3 nucleotides: TGTGCCAGTACCAAGACAGGGCCGAACACCGGGGAGCTGTTTTTT. Translating gives CASTKTGPNTGELFF.

The CDR3 here is CATSRDPLNTEAFF. The CDR3 DNA sequence: TGTGCCACCAGCAGAGATCCGTTGAACACTGAAGCTTTCTTT. This chain uses TRBV15 with TRBJ1-1; D gene uncertain. Trimming cost V 0 bases and J 0 bases, with 5 bases left between them. From germline, CDR1 is LNHNV and CDR2 YYDKDF (reference sequence). This CDR3 contains 14 residues.

The chain carries TRBV11-3 and TRBJ2-3; D gene ambiguous. V shed 3 bases and J shed 0 bases, with 4 bases lying between them. This CDR3 contains 13 residues. The germline CDR1 and CDR2 sequences are SGHNT and YENEEA. The CDR3 DNA reads as TGTGCCAGCAGCTTCGATAGCACAGATACGCAGTATTTT. Translation: CASSFDSTDTQYF.

Points on this clone: The sample has other DNA sequences that encode this CDR3 too. The chain combines TRBV6-5 with TRBJ2-5, with D tentatively TRBD2 (6 bases). Trimming left V 0 bases short and J 5 bases short, with 10 bases between. The germline gives CDR1 MNHEY, CDR2 SVGAGI. The CDR3 is 14 amino acids. CDR3 DNA: TGTGCCAGCAGTTACTCGGAGGGTACCGAGACCCAGTACTTC. This encodes CASSYSEGTETQYF.

This clone was counted only a few times. V is TRBV4-2 and J is TRBJ1-5, with 9 positions matching TRBD1. CDR3 length equals 16 residues. In germline, CDR1 is LGHNA, CDR2 YNFKEQ. The V and J ends lost 3 bases and 4 bases, in that order; junction bases with no gene match: 7. The chain's CDR3 is CASSQGTGYGNQPQHF. As DNA, the CDR3 is TGTGCCAGCAGCCAGGGGACAGGGTACGGAAATCAGCCCCAGCATTTT.

CDR3 bases: TGTGCCAGCAGCCGGACAGGGGGCTATGGCTACACCTTC. Translation gives CASSRTGGYGYTF. The gene calls are TRBV5-8 and TRBJ1-2; the match to TRBD1 covers 10 bases. The junction had 1 base not matched to a gene; V was cut back by 4 bases and J by 4 bases. This CDR3 contains 13 residues. In germline, CDR1 is SGHTS, CDR2 YDEGEE.